Below are 32 T cell receptor beta chains sequenced from a single sample in a study of blood T cell repertoires in COVID-19. The method was immunoSEQ multiplex PCR; TCRdb's version includes in-frame clones alone and lacks a portion of them. The profile shows approximately 220,000 clones, roughly four fifths of them singletons. Sequencing input: peripheral blood. These TCRs come from a woman in her 70s with acute or convalescent COVID-19.

This rearrangement joins TRBV19 to TRBJ2-1, with 9 bases aligning to TRBD2. V gave up 1 base and J gave up 6 bases; unmatched junction bases: 10. The CDR3 is made up of 17 amino acids. Germline-derived CDR1 and CDR2 are LNHDA and SQIVND (reference sequence). CDR3 amino acids: CASSIVYAGGPLNEQFF. The CDR3 nucleotides are TGTGCCAGTAGTATAGTGTATGCGGGGGGGCCACTCAATGAGCAGTTCTTC.

This rearrangement joins TRBV3-1 (or the pseudogene TRBV3-2) to TRBJ1-1; D possibly corresponds to TRBD1 (5 bases). Germline lookup yields CDR1 LGHDT and CDR2 YNNKEL (reference sequence). V shed 4 bases and J shed 5 bases, with 14 bases lying between them. This CDR3 is built from 14 residues. CDR3 protein: CASSLVGAGTEAFF. CDR3 DNA: TGTGCCAGCAGCCTCGTCGGGGCGGGGACTGAAGCTTTCTTT.

The V call is TRBV19, the J call TRBJ2-5; 9 bases are a match to TRBD2. The germline V gene encodes CDR1 LNHDA and CDR2 SQIVND (reference sequence). The CDR3 runs 15 residues. V shed 5 bases and J 5 bases; nucleotides not matched to a gene: 9. The CDR3 sequence: CASSPGLASQETQYF. As DNA, the CDR3 is TGTGCCAGTAGTCCGGGACTAGCCAGCCAGGAGACCCAGTACTTC.

This chain connects TRBV7-2 to TRBJ2-7, with 8 bases fitting TRBD1. The CDR3 covers 13 residues. V gave up 3 bases and J gave up 4 bases; unmatched junction bases: 2. From germline, CDR1 is SGHTA and CDR2 FQGNSA. Written as DNA, the CDR3 is TGTGCCAGCAGCTTCGGGACAGGATACGAGCAGTACTTC. Translating it yields CASSFGTGYEQYF.

This chain connects TRBV30 to TRBJ1-5; D gene ambiguous. Germline assignment: CDR1 GTSNPN and CDR2 SVGIG (reference sequence). Trimming took off 0 bases at V and 4 bases at J, with 4 bases between the two ends. There are 12 residues in the CDR3. CDR3 bases: TGTGCCTGGAGTGTAACTAATCAGCCCCAGCATTTT. Its translation is CAWSVTNQPQHF. The variable domain in full, with the rest retrieved from reference TRBV30 and TRBJ1-5, is SQTIHQWPATLVQPVGSPLSLECTVEGTSNPNLYWYRQAAGRGLQLLFYSVGIGQISSEVPQNLSASRPQDRQFILSSKKLLLSDSGFYLCAWSVTNQPQHFGDGTRLSIL.

This chain connects TRBV25-1 to TRBJ1-2; the D gene is possibly TRBD1 (6 bases). The germline V and J ends were trimmed by 1 base and 4 bases, with 13 bases remaining between them. Germline lookup yields CDR1 MGHDK and CDR2 SYGVNS. The CDR3 covers 15 residues. This CDR3 is CASSESARTAYGYTF. CDR3 coding DNA: TGTGCCAGCAGTGAATCGGCCCGGACAGCCTATGGCTACACCTTC.

The chain has TRBV12-3 or TRBV12-4 and TRBJ2-3, with D unclear. CDR3 length: 13 residues. V was clipped by 6 bases and J by 4 bases, with 11 bases between them. The CDR3 coding sequence is TGTGCCAGCAGCCCCCGGAGCTCAGATACGCAGTATTTT. It specifies CASSPRSSDTQYF.

The V and J genes are TRBV4-1 and TRBJ1-5; tentative D call: TRBD1 (5 bases). The germline V gene encodes CDR1 MGHRA and CDR2 YSYEKL. V lost 3 bases and J 0 bases, leaving 15 bases between the germline ends. This CDR3 is 17 amino acids long. CDR3 sequence: CASSHSQGRSSNQPQHF. CDR3 coding DNA: TGCGCCAGCAGCCATTCTCAGGGAAGGAGTAGCAATCAGCCCCAGCATTTT.

This chain joins TRBV28 and TRBJ2-7; 8 bases are shared with TRBD2. The CDR3 contains 15 residues. Germline values: CDR1 MDHEN, CDR2 SYDVKM. The J segment lost 5 bases and the V segment lost 3 bases, leaving 9 bases of the junction unmatched. DNA for the CDR3: TGTGCCAGCAGTTTCTCGGGGGGGCCCTTGGACGAGCAGTACTTC. This sequence encodes CASSFSGGPLDEQYF.

The rearrangement links TRBV7-2 to TRBJ1-4; D is undetermined. V was clipped by 0 bases and J by 14 bases, with 10 bases between them. Germline V gene data show CDR1 as SGHTA and CDR2 as FQGNSA. The CDR3 runs 12 residues. The CDR3 loop reads CASSLARGGLFF. Here the CDR3 DNA reads TGTGCCAGCAGCTTAGCCCGAGGTGGCCTGTTTTTT.

V and J are TRBV28 and TRBJ2-7, with D unresolved. Trimming left V 4 bases short and J 2 bases short, with 6 bases between. Germline loops: CDR1 MDHEN, CDR2 SYDVKM. This CDR3 is built from 12 residues. Written as DNA, the CDR3 is TGTGCCAGCAGTTCACTTACCTACGAGCAGTACTTC. The encoded protein is CASSSLTYEQYF.

The chain recombines TRBV6-2 or TRBV6-3 with TRBJ1-5; D is unclear. Per germline, CDR1 MNHEY and CDR2 SVGEGT. V was cut by 0 bases and J by 0 bases, with 24 bases left in between. The CDR3 extends over 21 amino acids. The CDR3 DNA sequence: TGTGCCAGCAGTTACTCGACAACAGCTCACACGACTAGGGTTAGCAATCAGCCCCAGCATTTT. Protein: CASSYSTTAHTTRVSNQPQHF.

This chain connects TRBV4-2 to TRBJ2-7; a possible D gene is TRBD2 (5 bases). The CDR3 sequence is 13 residues long. Trimming cost V 1 base and J 4 bases, with 8 bases left between them. CDR1 LGHNA and CDR2 YNFKEQ come from the germline V gene. The CDR3 DNA reads as TGTGCCAGCAGCCAAGTGAGAGGGTACGAGCAGTACTTC. Translation: CASSQVRGYEQYF.

This chain connects TRBV6-5 to TRBJ2-7; maybe TRBD2 (5 bases). V gave up 7 bases and J gave up 2 bases, with 15 bases separating them. The germline gives CDR1 MNHEY, CDR2 SVGAGI. The CDR3 length is 14 residues. In DNA form, the CDR3 reads TGTGCCAGCAACTTATTCCGGGGAACCTACGAGCAGTACTTC. It is translated as CASNLFRGTYEQYF.

Only a few counts were recorded for this clone. The rearrangement uses TRBV7-2 and TRBJ1-1; 8 positions agree with TRBD1. From germline, CDR1 is SGHTA and CDR2 FQGNSA. CDR3 length: 16 amino acids. Unmatched junction bases numbered 9, after V lost 5 bases and J lost 1 base. CDR3 protein: CASSRRTGLRNTEAFF. The CDR3 region has the DNA TGTGCCAGCAGCAGACGGACAGGGCTAAGGAACACTGAAGCTTTCTTT.

CDR3 residues: CASSYTRRPTEAFF. The DNA of the CDR3 is TGTGCCAGCAGTTACACAAGGCGGCCCACTGAAGCTTTCTTT. The rearrangement joins TRBV6-2 or TRBV6-3 to TRBJ1-1; no clear D. The CDR3 runs 14 residues. Trimming removed 2 bases at V and 4 bases at J, with 11 bases between. CDR1 is MNHEY, CDR2 SVGEGT, per germline.

The chain carries TRBV6-2 or TRBV6-3 and TRBJ2-7; 7 bases align to TRBD1. The ends lost 0 bases at V and 0 bases at J; junction bases unmatched: 5. CDR1 and CDR2 from the germline V gene are MNHEY and SVGEGT. The CDR3 is 16 residues long. CDR3 bases: TGTGCCAGCAGTTACTCGGGGACAGTAAGCTCCTACGAGCAGTACTTC. Translation: CASSYSGTVSSYEQYF.

The gene calls are TRBV10-3 and TRBJ2-1; D is perhaps TRBD2 (5 bases). The CDR3 is 14 residues long. The germline gives CDR1 ENHRY, CDR2 SYGVKD. Trimming took 5 bases from V and 9 from J, leaving 17 bases between them. The CDR3 DNA is TGTGCCATCAGTAACTCGGCAGCGGCCGCTGAGCAGTTCTTC. Translation gives CAISNSAAAAEQFF.

In this sample, this clone turned up a few times. The V gene is TRBV27, the J gene TRBJ1-2, with D possibly matching TRBD1 (6 bases). Germline CDR1 and CDR2: MNHEY and SMNVEV (reference sequence). The length of the CDR3 is 15 residues. V lost 1 base to trimming and J lost 4 bases, with 13 bases between them. CDR3 in amino acids: CASSLYRDGFYGYTF. In DNA, the CDR3 is TGTGCCAGCAGTTTATACAGGGATGGCTTCTATGGCTACACCTTC.

CDR3 nucleotide sequence: TGTGCCAGCAGCTCTGACAGGGCCCCTGGGGCTTTCTTT. It is translated as CASSSDRAPGAFF. The chain recombines TRBV7-9 with TRBJ1-1; 7 bases agree with TRBD1. V shed 4 bases, J shed 11 bases, and the junction held 10 bases outside the gene matches. Germline-derived CDR1 and CDR2 are SEHNR and FQNEAQ (reference sequence). The CDR3 is made up of 13 amino acids. Together with reference TRBV7-9 and TRBJ1-1, the CDR3 gives the full variable domain: DTGVSQNPRHKITKRGQNVTFRCDPISEHNRLYWYRQTLGQGPEFLTYFQNEAQLEKSRLLSDRFSAERPKGSFSTLEIQRTEQGDSAMYLCASSSDRAPGAFFGQGTRLTVV.

This clone was counted between two and nine times. The sample carries other DNA sequences with the same CDR3. J is TRBJ2-7 and V is TRBV5-1; 12 bases align to TRBD2. This CDR3 region has 17 residues. The trim removed 1 base at V and 3 bases at J, leaving 8 bases unmatched. CDR1 is SGHRS, CDR2 YFSETQ, per germline. The CDR3 DNA reads as TGCGCCAGCAGCTTGAGACTAGCGGGGGATTTTAGCTACGAGCAGTACTTC. As protein: CASSLRLAGDFSYEQYF.

The rearrangement uses TRBV10-3 and TRBJ2-1, with 10 bases that match TRBD2. Germline trimming cut 6 bases from V and 4 bases from J; bases unmatched to any gene: 3. In germline, CDR1 is ENHRY, CDR2 SYGVKD. This CDR3 spans 14 amino acids. The DNA for the CDR3 is TGTGCCATCAGGGAACTAGCGGGGTACAATGAGCAGTTCTTC. Protein: CAIRELAGYNEQFF.

The CDR3 DNA sequence: TGCGCCAGCAGTCAATCGATCAATTTTAGTGCAGGGTCTGGAAACACCATATATTTT. Its translation: CASSQSINFSAGSGNTIYF. V gene TRBV23-1 combines with J gene TRBJ1-3; possible D gene TRBD1, 5 bases. TRBV23-1 is annotated as an ORF whose role is uncertain. Trimming pared 0 bases from V and 1 base from J, leaving 19 bases between. This CDR3 is built from 19 residues.

V is TRBV4-1 and J is TRBJ2-5; 9 bases match TRBD1. Germline CDR1 MGHRA, CDR2 YSYEKL. The CDR3 extends over 14 amino acids. The V gene end was trimmed by 4 bases and the J gene end by 5 bases; junction bases not matched to a gene: 5. The CDR3 bases are TGCGCCAGCAGCCCCGGACAGGGGAGGGAGACCCAGTACTTC. As protein: CASSPGQGRETQYF.

This clone has a single count. The V and J genes are TRBV7-8 and TRBJ1-1; D gene uncertain. The CDR3 runs 14 residues. Germline CDR1 SGHVS, CDR2 FQNEAQ. Deletions cut 1 base from V and 1 base from J, with 7 bases between. As DNA, the CDR3 is TGTGCCAGCAGCTTAGGTTCCAGGAACACTGAAGCTTTCTTT. Translation: CASSLGSRNTEAFF.

The J gene is TRBJ2-1, the V gene TRBV7-2; D remains unclear. The germline V gene encodes CDR1 SGHTA and CDR2 FQGNSA. The germline V and J ends were trimmed by 5 bases and 4 bases, with 9 bases remaining between them. The length of the CDR3 is 13 residues. CDR3 nucleotide sequence: TGTGCCAGCAGCCTGTCGCGGTACAATGAGCAGTTCTTC. Its translation is CASSLSRYNEQFF.

DNA of the CDR3: TGTGCCAGCAACGGGCGGGGAGGCTATGGCTACACCTTC. As protein: CASNGRGGYGYTF. The V gene is TRBV3-1 (or the pseudogene TRBV3-2), the J gene TRBJ1-2; D remains ambiguous. V was trimmed by 7 bases and J by 4 bases, leaving 13 bases between them. This CDR3 has 13 residues. Germline CDR1 and CDR2: LGHDT and YNNKEL (reference sequence).

This chain joins TRBV4-1 and TRBJ2-1, with D tentatively TRBD2 (7 bases). The CDR3 has 16 amino acids. V was clipped by 0 bases and J by 3 bases, with 12 bases between them. Germline V CDR1 and CDR2: MGHRA, YSYEKL. The chain's CDR3 is CASSQEGGALYNEQFF. In DNA, the CDR3 is TGCGCCAGCAGCCAAGAGGGGGGGGCTCTCTACAATGAGCAGTTCTTC.

This chain links TRBV28 with TRBJ1-1; TRBD1 matches at 8 bases. The CDR3 contains 15 residues. Germline lookup yields CDR1 MDHEN and CDR2 SYDVKM. V was clipped by 2 bases and J by 6 bases; unmatched bases: 8. The CDR3 here is CASSLNLGTGAEAFF. DNA of the CDR3: TGTGCCAGCAGTTTAAACCTGGGGACAGGAGCTGAAGCTTTCTTT.

The chain employs TRBV5-1 and TRBJ1-1; D may be TRBD1 (6 bases). Trimming took 0 bases from V and 6 from J, leaving 12 bases between them. Per germline, CDR1 SGHRS and CDR2 YFSETQ. This CDR3 has 14 residues. In nucleotides, the CDR3 is TGCGCCAGCAGCTTGGACCATAAGGGGGCTGAAGCTTTCTTT. Amino acids: CASSLDHKGAEAFF.

The table lists this clone with a few counts. V and J are TRBV30 and TRBJ2-2; D ambiguous. The germline V and J ends were trimmed by 2 bases and 5 bases, with 9 bases remaining between them. CDR1 and CDR2 from the germline V gene are GTSNPN and SVGIG (reference sequence). This CDR3 region has 13 residues. The CDR3 DNA sequence: TGTGCCTGGAGTTTGACCGGGACCGGGGAGCTGTTTTTT. Its protein product is CAWSLTGTGELFF.

The chain is built from TRBV4-3 and TRBJ1-3; D not certain. The CDR3 is 15 residues long. V lost 0 bases, J lost 4 bases, and 10 bases lay in between. CDR1 LGHNA and CDR2 YSLEER come from the germline V gene. In DNA, the CDR3 is TGCGCCAGCAGCCAAGATAGGATCAGGGGAAACACCATATATTTT. As protein: CASSQDRIRGNTIYF.